These 13 T cell receptor beta chains originate from one sample sequenced in a study of control samples from healthy donors and cancer patients (dated by TCRdb to the early 2020s). Library creation used the immunoSEQ multiplex PCR assay. In its TCRdb copy, this immuneACCESS table keeps in-frame sequences only and misses some clones. Where compared with another copy, unresolved V genes explain less than half of these, and the others have no known cause. This sample has tens of thousands of clones in its table, and about 83% of those were observed once. The leading ten clones occupy approximately 14% of the sample. Sequences were obtained from blood. The receptors shown here come from a man in his sixties in good health.

The V call is TRBV9, the J call TRBJ2-7, with 8 bases aligning to TRBD2. This CDR3 contains 16 residues. Germline V gene lookup returns CDR1 SGDLS and CDR2 YYNGEE. Germline trimming cut 2 bases from V and 2 bases from J; bases unmatched to any gene: 9. CDR3 sequence: CASSVGAAGVAYEQYF. DNA for the CDR3: TGTGCCAGCAGCGTGGGAGCAGCGGGAGTCGCCTACGAGCAGTACTTC.

This sequence joins TRBV18 and TRBJ2-4; TRBD2 is a possible D gene (6 bases). With 5 bases removed from V and 4 bases from J, the gap between germline ends came to 9 bases. This CDR3 is 13 amino acids long. Germline lookup yields CDR1 KGHSH and CDR2 LQKENI. The CDR3: CASSIAEKNIQYF. CDR3 coding DNA: TGTGCCAGCTCAATAGCGGAGAAAAACATTCAGTACTTC. The entire variable domain, with the rest obtained from reference TRBV18 and TRBJ2-4, is as follows: NAGVMQNPRHLVRRRGQEARLRCSPMKGHSHVYWYRQLPEEGLKFMVYLQKENIIDESGMPKERFSAEFPKEGPSILRIQQVVRGDSAAYFCASSIAEKNIQYFGAGTRLSVL.

In DNA form, the CDR3 reads TGTGCCAACTCGGCAGGGTGGGAGAGTGAAAAACTGTTTTTT. It is translated as CANSAGWESEKLFF. The rearrangement joins TRBV2 to TRBJ1-4, with D possibly matching TRBD1 (5 bases). Germline V lookup: CDR1 SNHLY, CDR2 FYNNEI. The CDR3 extends over 14 amino acids. V was trimmed by 10 bases and J by 7 bases, leaving 19 bases between them.

The chain employs TRBV6-5 and TRBJ1-2; TRBD1 is a possible D gene (6 bases). The germline V and J ends were trimmed by 5 bases and 4 bases, with 14 bases remaining between them. This CDR3 comprises 14 residues. Looked up from germline, CDR1 is MNHEY and CDR2 is SVGAGI. The DNA of the CDR3 is TGTGCCAGCAGTACCCGAGGGGGTGGCTATGGCTACACCTTC. This sequence encodes CASSTRGGGYGYTF.

This chain uses TRBV6-2 or TRBV6-3 with TRBJ2-3; D is perhaps TRBD2 (5 bases). Germline assignment: CDR1 MNHEY and CDR2 SVGEGT. Trimming removed 6 bases at V and 0 bases at J, with 10 bases between. The CDR3 has 14 amino acids. The CDR3 bases are TGTGCCAGCAGCTTTGAGGGTAGCACAGATACGCAGTATTTT. This gives the protein CASSFEGSTDTQYF.

The chain joins TRBV6-6 to TRBJ2-7; 8 bases match TRBD1. This CDR3 contains 13 residues. Losses at the gene ends were 5 bases for V and 5 bases for J; bases not matched to a gene: 5. Looked up from germline, CDR1 is MNHNY and CDR2 is SVGAGI (reference sequence). In nucleotides, the CDR3 is TGTGCCAGCAGTAACAGGGGGAGCGACGAGCAGTACTTC. Encoded protein: CASSNRGSDEQYF.

The CDR3 loop reads CASSSSRTPGNTIYF. The CDR3 DNA sequence: TGTGCCAGCAGTTCGTCCCGGACACCAGGAAACACCATATATTTT. The chain links TRBV6-5 to TRBJ1-3, with D possibly TRBD1 on 5 matching bases. CDR1 is MNHEY, CDR2 SVGAGI, per germline. The ends were cut back, 4 bases at V and 4 bases at J, with 14 bases in the middle. There are 15 residues in the CDR3.

Written as DNA, the CDR3 is TGTGCCAGCAGCATAGAGGGACAGGAGAGCTCCTACGAGCAGTACTTC. It translates to CASSIEGQESSYEQYF. The chain links TRBV21-1 to TRBJ2-7; TRBD1 reflects the table's D call only, with no check against the DNA. TRBV21-1 is a listed pseudogene. This CDR3 contains 16 residues.

This chain uses TRBV24-1 with TRBJ2-7; 7 positions match TRBD1. This CDR3 region has 12 residues. The J segment lost 4 bases and the V segment lost 9 bases, leaving 5 bases of the junction unmatched. The germline V gene has CDR1 KGHDR and CDR2 SFDVKD. The CDR3 DNA is TGTGCCACCGTAGACAGGGTATACGAGCAGTACTTC. Translation: CATVDRVYEQYF.

The chain is built from TRBV28 and TRBJ2-7, with TRBD2 identical over 7 bases. This CDR3 region has 15 residues. The germline V gene encodes CDR1 MDHEN and CDR2 SYDVKM. V dropped 3 bases and J dropped 0; count of bases not matched to a gene: 5. CDR3 nucleotide sequence: TGTGCCAGCAGTTTGGGGGGGACTGCCTCCTACGAGCAGTACTTC. Translating gives CASSLGGTASYEQYF.

The sample holds one count of this clone. The chain has TRBV6-5 and TRBJ2-3; the match to TRBD1 covers 9 bases. There are 16 residues in the CDR3. The trim removed 4 bases at V and 3 bases at J, leaving 8 bases unmatched. From germline, CDR1 is MNHEY and CDR2 SVGAGI. As DNA, the CDR3 is TGTGCCAGCAGTTTGACAGGGGGTCAAGGAACAGATACGCAGTATTTT. This encodes CASSLTGGQGTDTQYF.

This chain joins TRBV30 and TRBJ2-7, with D tentatively TRBD1 (5 bases). CDR1 is GTSNPN, CDR2 SVGIG, per germline (reference sequence). The germline V and J ends were trimmed by 4 bases and 3 bases, with 19 bases remaining between them. The length of the CDR3 is 15 residues. The chain's CDR3 is CAWMFGAGEVYEQYF. The CDR3 DNA sequence: TGTGCCTGGATGTTTGGGGCAGGTGAAGTCTACGAGCAGTACTTC.

The gene calls are TRBV6-1 and TRBJ1-6, with unresolved D. The CDR3 consists of 16 residues. The V gene lost 2 bases and the J gene lost 7 bases, with 15 bases spanning the gap. The germline V gene encodes CDR1 MNHNS and CDR2 SASEGT. CDR3: CASSESSWVLNSPLHF. The CDR3 DNA sequence: TGTGCCAGCAGTGAATCTAGTTGGGTCTTGAATTCACCCCTCCACTTT.